This entry concerns a single T cell receptor beta chain. No antigen is known for it. For the second PCR, which ran for about 7 to 11 cycles, a sample-barcoded 5' primer and a J-beta primer mix were used. TCRdb itself ran the 5' RACE reads through MiXCR, one entry per CDR3 protein. The data contain roughly 680,000 distinct CDR3 sequences, around 21% of them singletons. This sample was taken from a study of blood T cells in healthy people across ages. The CDR3 covers 15 residues. CDR1 and CDR2 from the germline V gene are DFQATT and SNEGSKA (reference sequence). V lost 7 bases and J 0 bases, leaving 16 bases between the germline ends. Study results and caveats: Measured against age, TCR beta diversity per million T cells decreased in a roughly linear manner.

The sequence was obtained from a man between 65 and 85 years old in good health. Sequencing was performed on blood. The gene calls are TRBV20-1 and TRBJ2-4; unclear D gene. CDR3: CSVQSTRIAKNIQYF. Here the CDR3 DNA reads TGCAGTGTCCAGTCCACAAGAATAGCCAAAAACATTCAGTACTTC.